This T cell receptor beta chain is drawn from a study of blood T cells in healthy people across ages. Notes on the study in general: There was no known CMV status for donors, so expanded clonotype changes were possibly confounded.

This CDR3 spans 16 amino acids. Looked up from germline, CDR1 is DFQATT and CDR2 is SNEGSKA (reference sequence). The germline V and J ends were trimmed by 5 bases and 2 bases, with 19 bases remaining between them. Researchers isolated at least 6.5 million PBMCs per sample. A remark on this clonotype: Its cognate antigen is unknown.

Alongside a J-beta primer mix, a sample-barcoded 5' primer served in a second PCR lasting roughly 6 to 11 cycles. The template-switch adaptor, which had 12 random nucleotides, put a tag on each cDNA molecule. TCRdb reprocessed the 5' RACE reads via MiXCR and lists one record per CDR3 protein. The table lists about 1.8 million distinct CDR3 sequences, around 48% of them singletons. The V and J genes are TRBV20-1 and TRBJ1-5; no reliable D call. The material sequenced was blood. The sequence came from a middle-aged woman in good health. DNA for the CDR3: TGCAGTGCTCCCGAAAGTCTTGCCCGGGGCAATCAGCCCCAGCATTTT. This sequence encodes CSAPESLARGNQPQHF.